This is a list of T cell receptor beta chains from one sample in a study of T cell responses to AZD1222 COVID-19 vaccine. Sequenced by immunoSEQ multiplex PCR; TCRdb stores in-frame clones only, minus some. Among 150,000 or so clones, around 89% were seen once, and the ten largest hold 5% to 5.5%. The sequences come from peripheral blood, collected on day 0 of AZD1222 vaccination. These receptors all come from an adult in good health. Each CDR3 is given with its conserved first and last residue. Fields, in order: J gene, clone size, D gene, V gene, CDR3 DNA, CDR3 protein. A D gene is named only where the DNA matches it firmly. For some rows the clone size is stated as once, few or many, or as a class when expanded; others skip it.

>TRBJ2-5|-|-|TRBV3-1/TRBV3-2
TGTGCCAGCAGCCAAGGGACAGTAGAGACCCAGTACTTC
CASSQGTVETQYF
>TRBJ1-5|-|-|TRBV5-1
TGCGCCAGCAGCTTGGCGGGGGAAGCGAATCAGCCCCAGCATTTT
CASSLAGEANQPQHF
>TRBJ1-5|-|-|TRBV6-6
TGTGCCAGTTCTCTCAACCCTTATGGGAACAATCAGCCCCAGCATTTT
CASSLNPYGNNQPQHF
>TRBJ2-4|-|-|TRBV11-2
TGTGCCAGCAGCTTAGATGGGCGGGAACAGTACTTC
CASSLDGREQYF
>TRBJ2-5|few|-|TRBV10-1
TGCGCCAGCAGTGAGTCTACAGGGATGGAGACCCAGTACTTC
CASSESTGMETQYF
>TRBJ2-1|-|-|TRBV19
TGTGCCAGTAGTTCCCGGGGAAGCCCCCAGTTCTTC
CASSSRGSPQFF
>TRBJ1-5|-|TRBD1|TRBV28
TGTGCCAGCAGTTTCTTGGACAGGGAGAATCAGCCCCAGCATTTT
CASSFLDRENQPQHF
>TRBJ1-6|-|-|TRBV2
TGTGCCAGCAGTGCCTCCGGTTCACCCCTCCACTTT
CASSASGSPLHF
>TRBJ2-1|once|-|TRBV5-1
TGCGCCAGCAGCTTTGACCCCCCCCCTTACAATGAGCAGTTCTTC
CASSFDPPPYNEQFF
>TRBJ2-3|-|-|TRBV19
TGTGCCAGTAGTATAGTGGCAGGGGCAGATACGCAGTATTTT
CASSIVAGADTQYF
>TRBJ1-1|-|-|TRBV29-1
TGCAGCGTCGCAGGACAGTTGAACACTGAAGCTTTCTTT
CSVAGQLNTEAFF
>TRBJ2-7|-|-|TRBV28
TGTGCCAGCAGTCCGAGGTCCCCTGCCTACGAGCAGTACTTC
CASSPRSPAYEQYF
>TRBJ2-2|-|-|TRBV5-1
TGCGCCAGCAGCTTTAGCACCGGGGAGCTGTTTTTT
CASSFSTGELFF
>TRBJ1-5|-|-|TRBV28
TGTGCCAGCAGTTTCCTTGTTCAGGCCAGTCAGCCCCAGCATTTT
CASSFLVQASQPQHF
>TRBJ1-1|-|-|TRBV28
TGTGCCAGCAGGTTGGGATTAGCTGAAGCTTTCTTT
CASRLGLAEAFF
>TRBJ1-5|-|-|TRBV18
TGTGCCAGCTCACCGGATCGAAGCAATCAGCCCCAGCATTTT
CASSPDRSNQPQHF
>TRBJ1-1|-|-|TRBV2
TGTGCCAGCAGTCGAGTTCAGCTAGGGAACACTGAAGCTTTCTTT
CASSRVQLGNTEAFF
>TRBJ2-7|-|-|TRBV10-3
TGTGCCATCAGGGAGGCGGGCCCCTCAGCTATCGAGCAGTACTTC
CAIREAGPSAIEQYF
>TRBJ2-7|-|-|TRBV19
TGTGCCAGTAGTACCGCCAGAGGTAAGGGGCCTTCCTACGAGCAGTACTTC
CASSTARGKGPSYEQYF
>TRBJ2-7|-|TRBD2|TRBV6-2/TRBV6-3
TGTGCCAGCAGTTATAGCGGGCACTTTACCTACGAGCAGTACTTC
CASSYSGHFTYEQYF
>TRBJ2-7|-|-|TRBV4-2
TGTGCCAGCAGCCTGACAGCGGAGAACTACGAGCAGTACTTC
CASSLTAENYEQYF
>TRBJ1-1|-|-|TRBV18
TGTGCCAGCTCACCACAGGAGAACACTGAAGCTTTCTTT
CASSPQENTEAFF
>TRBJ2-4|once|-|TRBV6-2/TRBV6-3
TGTGCCAGCAGCCCCGTAGAAGACTCCCGGCAAAACATTCAGTACTTC
CASSPVEDSRQNIQYF
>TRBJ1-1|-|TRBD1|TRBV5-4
TGTGCCAGCAGCTCGACAGGGGGGCCGACTGAAGCTTTCTTT
CASSSTGGPTEAFF
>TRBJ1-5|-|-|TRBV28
TGTGCCAGCAGTTATAGCAATCAGCCCCAGCATTTT
CASSYSNQPQHF
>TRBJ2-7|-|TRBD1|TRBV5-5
TGTGCCAGCAGCTTGGGCGCGGGGACAGGGGTCAGAGAGCAGTACTTC
CASSLGAGTGVREQYF
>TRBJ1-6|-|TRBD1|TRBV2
TGTGCCAGCAGTGCAGGGGGCGCATATAATTCACCCCTCCACTTT
CASSAGGAYNSPLHF
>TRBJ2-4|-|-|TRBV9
TGTGCCAGCAGCCGATTTGGTAGCGGGACAGAGGTCAAAAACATTCAGTACTTC
CASSRFGSGTEVKNIQYF
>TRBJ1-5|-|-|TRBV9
TGTGCCAGCAGCGTAAACGCGAATAGCAATCAGCCCCAGCATTTT
CASSVNANSNQPQHF
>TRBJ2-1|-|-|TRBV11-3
TGTGCCAGCAGCATCTACAATGAGCAGTTCTTC
CASSIYNEQFF
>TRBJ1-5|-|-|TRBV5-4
TGTGCCAGCAGCTTGGACGGTGGGCCCCAGCATTTT
CASSLDGGPQHF
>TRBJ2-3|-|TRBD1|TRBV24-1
TGTGCCACCAGTGAGTTGGACAGGGTGGGGCATGATACGCAGTATTTT
CATSELDRVGHDTQYF
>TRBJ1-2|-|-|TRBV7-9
TGTGCCAGCAGCTCGACCAACTATGGCTACACCTTC
CASSSTNYGYTF
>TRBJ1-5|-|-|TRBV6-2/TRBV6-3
TGTGCCAGCAGCCTCGGGGGCAGGGGCAATCAGCCCCAGCATTTT
CASSLGGRGNQPQHF
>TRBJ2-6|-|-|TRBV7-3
TGTGCCAGCAGCTTAACAGGCCGCTCTGGGGCCAACGTCCTGACTTTC
CASSLTGRSGANVLTF
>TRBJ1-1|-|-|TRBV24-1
TGTGCCACCAGTGCGTCCGGGGCCCGGGCTTTCTTT
CATSASGARAFF
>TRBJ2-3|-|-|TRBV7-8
TGTGCCAGCAGCTTAAGGCTAGCTACCCTCTTTGGTACGCAGTATTTT
CASSLRLATLFGTQYF
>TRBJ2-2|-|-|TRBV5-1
TGCGCCAGCAGCTTGGATGGCGGGGGGGAGCTGTTTTTT
CASSLDGGGELFF
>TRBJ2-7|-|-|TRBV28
TGTGCCAGCAGTTTATGGTCTGAACCCTCCCCCAACTACGAGCAGTACTTC
CASSLWSEPSPNYEQYF
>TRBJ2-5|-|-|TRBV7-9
TGTGCCAGCAGCTCCCGGGGGGGACAGGGTCGAAAAGGGACCCAGTACTTC
CASSSRGGQGRKGTQYF
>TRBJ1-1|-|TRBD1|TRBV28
TGTGCCAGCCCGCAACCGGGACAGCTACAGGACACTGAAGCTTTCTTT
CASPQPGQLQDTEAFF
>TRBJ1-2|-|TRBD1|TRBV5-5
TGTGCCATCCCGGGACAGGGGGCCCAGAGATCGGGCTACACCTTC
CAIPGQGAQRSGYTF
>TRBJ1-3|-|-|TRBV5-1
TGCGCCAGCAGCCAAGGGCCCCAGGGTTCGGGAAACACCATATATTTT
CASSQGPQGSGNTIYF
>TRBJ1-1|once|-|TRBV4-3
TGCGCCAGCAGCCAAGAAGGAAGGCCCCCGAACACTGAAGCTTTCTTT
CASSQEGRPPNTEAFF